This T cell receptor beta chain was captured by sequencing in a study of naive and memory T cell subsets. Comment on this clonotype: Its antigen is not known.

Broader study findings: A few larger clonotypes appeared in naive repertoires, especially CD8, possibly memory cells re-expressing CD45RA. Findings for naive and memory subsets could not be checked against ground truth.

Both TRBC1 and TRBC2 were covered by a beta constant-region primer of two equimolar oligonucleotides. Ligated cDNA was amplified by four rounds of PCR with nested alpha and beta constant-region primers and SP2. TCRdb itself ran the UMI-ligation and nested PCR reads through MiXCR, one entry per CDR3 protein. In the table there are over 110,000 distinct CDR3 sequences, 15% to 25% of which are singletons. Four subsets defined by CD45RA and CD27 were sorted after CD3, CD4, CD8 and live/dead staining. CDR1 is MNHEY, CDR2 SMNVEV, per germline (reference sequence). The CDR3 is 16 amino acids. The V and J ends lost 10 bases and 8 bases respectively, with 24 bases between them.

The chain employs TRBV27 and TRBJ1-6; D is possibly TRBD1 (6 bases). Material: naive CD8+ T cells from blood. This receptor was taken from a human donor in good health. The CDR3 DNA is TGTGCCACCCGTAGGGGGGACATCGGATACGATTCACCCCTCCACTTT. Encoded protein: CATRRGDIGYDSPLHF.